This T cell receptor (beta chain) is drawn from a study of OX40 agonist ivuxolimab in advanced cancers. Clones were read by immunoSEQ multiplex PCR, and TCRdb kept only the in-frame ones, dropping some. The repertoire holds roughly 83,000 clones, with roughly 89% as singletons. This clone was recorded once. This CDR3 contains 15 residues. Germline CDR1 is WSHSY and CDR2 is SAAADI. The junction had 9 bases not matched to a gene; V was cut back by 4 bases and J by 8 bases. The receptor was derived from an adult with an advanced solid tumor such as melanoma, head and neck, liver or kidney cancer. Specimen: CD4+ or CD8+ T cells sorted from blood, collected in a trial of the OX40 agonist ivuxolimab. V gene TRBV10-2 combines with J gene TRBJ2-1; the match to TRBD2 covers 9 bases. The CDR3, as DNA: TGCGCCAGCAGTGCGACTGCGGGAGGGCCAGATGAGCAGTTCTTC. Translating gives CASSATAGGPDEQFF.